This record looks at one TCR beta chain sequence and its context. As yet, its antigen is unknown. Assay: immunoSEQ multiplex PCR; the TCRdb copy retains only in-frame clones and omits some. The data show about 57,000 clones, around four fifths seen once. The data were obtained in a study of siplizumab effects on memory and regulatory T cells. Germline loops: CDR1 SGHDN, CDR2 FVKESK. This CDR3 contains 18 residues. V dropped 1 base and J dropped 1 base, with 14 bases sitting between them. Study results and caveats: About 80-97% of proliferating CD4+ or CD8+ clones had no assignable naive or memory phenotype. Naive T cells looked more diverse than memory cells and looked like major alloresponse contributors. Suppressive activity of Tregs proliferating in siplizumab cultures remained unconfirmed.

The chain joins TRBV14 to TRBJ2-6; D unresolved. The clonotype originates from a human donor in good health. Source material: memory CD4+ T cells sorted from blood. In DNA form, the CDR3 reads TGTGCCAGCAGCCAAGCAGGCAGCACCGTGTCTGGGGCCAACGTCCTGACTTTC. Its protein product is CASSQAGSTVSGANVLTF.